The rows below give T cell receptor beta chains drawn from one sample of a study of cytomegalovirus exposure and HLA in healthy donors. This table comes from immunoSEQ multiplex PCR, and its TCRdb copy is limited to in-frame clones, with some not included. The table has approximately 130,000 clones, about 9.1% seen once. Sample: PBMCs. These TCRs come from a middle-aged woman in good health and CMV-seropositive. Each CDR3 is given with its conserved first and last residue. Fields, in order: clone size, V gene, CDR3 length, D gene, J gene, CDR3 protein, CDR3 DNA. A D gene is named only where the DNA matches it firmly. Expanded clones are given a class, and other clones once, few, many or no size at all.

>few|TRBV2|14|-|TRBJ1-1
CASSESNMNTEAFF
TGTGCCAGCAGTGAATCAAACATGAACACTGAAGCTTTCTTT
>few|TRBV6-1|12|-|TRBJ1-1
CASGYGIPEAFF
TGTGCCAGCGGGTACGGGATTCCTGAAGCTTTCTTT
>few|TRBV11-2|17|TRBD2|TRBJ2-5
CASSPRALAGGQETQYF
TGTGCCAGCAGCCCTAGAGCCCTTGCGGGGGGGCAAGAGACCCAGTACTTC
>few|TRBV4-1|16|TRBD1|TRBJ1-1
CASSQDPTGTNTEAFF
TGCGCCAGCAGCCAAGACCCGACAGGGACAAACACTGAAGCTTTCTTT
>many|TRBV5-6|15|TRBD1|TRBJ1-1
CASSLGHYRGTEAFF
TGTGCCAGCAGCTTGGGCCACTACAGGGGCACTGAAGCTTTCTTT
>few|TRBV5-6|17|TRBD1|TRBJ2-6
CASSLGGTDSGANVMTF
TGTGCCAGCAGCTTGGGAGGGACAGACTCTGGGGCAAACGTCATGACTTTT
>-|TRBV6-5|14|-|TRBJ1-1
CASSPRGLGTEAFF
TGTGCCAGCAGCCCTAGGGGGTTGGGGACTGAAGCTTTCTTT
>-|TRBV6-1|15|-|TRBJ2-7
CASRLVNRVSYEQYF
TGTGCCAGCAGATTGGTAAACAGGGTGAGCTACGAGCAGTACTTC
>few|TRBV2|12|TRBD1|TRBJ2-1
CASRGQGYEQFF
TGTGCCAGCAGGGGACAGGGCTACGAGCAGTTCTTC
>-|TRBV19|14|-|TRBJ2-3
CASRVGASTDTQYF
TGTGCCAGCAGGGTCGGTGCTAGCACAGATACGCAGTATTTT
>few|TRBV7-9|13|-|TRBJ1-2
CASSFGRADGYTF
TGTGCCAGCAGCTTTGGCAGGGCGGACGGCTACACCTTC
>-|TRBV7-2|15|-|TRBJ1-1
CASSSRGSENTEAFF
TGTGCCAGCAGCTCGCGGGGGTCAGAGAACACTGAAGCTTTCTTT
>-|TRBV5-4|15|TRBD1|TRBJ1-6
CASSLAGGGNSPLHF
TGTGCCAGCAGCTTGGCAGGGGGCGGCAATTCACCCCTCCACTTT
>few|TRBV10-2|14|-|TRBJ1-5
CASSESGSNQPQHF
TGCGCCAGCAGTGAGTCTGGCAGCAATCAGCCCCAGCATTTT
>-|TRBV4-1|15|-|TRBJ2-3
CASSQPSTNTDTQYF
TGCGCCAGCAGCCAACCTTCTACCAACACAGATACGCAGTATTTT
>-|TRBV11-3|15|TRBD2|TRBJ2-7
CASSPNERGNYEQYF
TGTGCCAGCAGCCCCAATGAGCGGGGAAACTACGAGCAGTACTTC
>-|TRBV7-2|14|TRBD1|TRBJ2-5
CASSNDRVRQTQYF
TGTGCCAGCAGCAACGACAGGGTGCGACAGACCCAGTACTTC
>few|TRBV5-1|15|-|TRBJ2-1
CASSFAGIPQNEQFF
TGCGCCAGCAGTTTTGCCGGGATACCCCAGAATGAGCAGTTCTTC
>-|TRBV2|14|TRBD2|TRBJ2-5
CASSSGGAGETQYF
TGTGCCAGCTCTAGCGGGGGGGCCGGGGAGACCCAGTACTTC
>few|TRBV9|14|TRBD2|TRBJ2-7
CASSPRGGYYEQYF
TGTGCCAGCAGCCCCCGCGGGGGTTACTACGAGCAGTACTTC
>-|TRBV5-6|13|-|TRBJ1-1
CASSAGRNTEAFF
TGTGCCAGCAGCGCCGGGAGAAACACTGAAGCTTTCTTT
>few|TRBV7-9|14|-|TRBJ1-5
CASSPTGVLQPQHF
TGTGCCAGCAGCCCCACAGGAGTCCTTCAGCCCCAGCATTTT
>few|TRBV7-2|15|-|TRBJ1-3
CASSLSGYTRNTIYF
TGTGCCAGCAGCTTGTCAGGGTATACCAGAAACACCATATATTTT
>-|TRBV5-1|14|-|TRBJ2-1
CASSRDTTYNEQFF
TGCGCCAGCAGCAGGGACACTACCTACAATGAGCAGTTCTTC
>-|TRBV5-4|17|TRBD2|TRBJ2-3
CASSSARASGGGDTQYF
TGTGCCAGCAGCTCAGCTCGAGCTAGCGGGGGGGGAGATACGCAGTATTTT
>few|TRBV9|16|-|TRBJ1-4
CASSYHTGQRNEKLFF
TGTGCCAGCAGCTATCACACCGGACAGCGTAATGAAAAACTGTTTTTT
>few|TRBV11-3|13|-|TRBJ2-7
CASSPTRQYEQYF
TGTGCCAGCAGCCCGACTCGACAGTACGAGCAGTACTTC
>-|TRBV6-6|15|-|TRBJ1-5
CASSYGGSGNQPQHF
TGTGCCAGCAGTTACGGCGGGAGTGGCAATCAGCCCCAGCATTTT
>few|TRBV11-2|16|TRBD2|TRBJ2-7
CANSLRPSGVSYEQYF
TGTGCCAACAGCTTAAGGCCTAGCGGGGTCTCCTACGAGCAGTACTTC
>few|TRBV5-1|15|-|TRBJ2-7
CASSLAGTGAYEQYF
TGCGCCAGCAGCTTGGCCGGGACGGGAGCCTACGAGCAGTACTTC
>-|TRBV7-8|14|-|TRBJ2-2
CASSLTGNTGELFF
TGTGCCAGCAGCTTGACAGGGAACACCGGGGAGCTGTTTTTT
>few|TRBV5-1|20|TRBD1|TRBJ1-2
CASSWTGGGSSPLKHYGYTF
TGCGCCAGCAGCTGGACAGGGGGCGGGTCGTCCCCACTAAAACACTATGGCTACACCTTC
>few|TRBV5-1|15|-|TRBJ2-5
CASRTGLGGEETQYF
TGCGCCAGCAGAACGGGCCTCGGGGGAGAAGAGACCCAGTACTTC
>-|TRBV25-1|14|TRBD1|TRBJ1-6
CASNRGAYNSPLHF
TGTGCCAGCAACAGGGGGGCCTATAATTCACCCCTCCACTTT
>few|TRBV7-6|13|TRBD1|TRBJ2-3
CASSRGQSNTQYF
TGTGCCAGCAGCCGGGGACAGTCAAATACGCAGTATTTT
>-|TRBV5-4|16|TRBD2|TRBJ2-1
CASSLGSGGAYNEQFF
TGTGCCAGCAGCTTGGGTAGCGGGGGGGCCTACAATGAGCAGTTCTTC
>few|TRBV6-5|12|-|TRBJ2-7
CASSLQGYEQYF
TGTGCCAGCAGTCTTCAGGGATACGAGCAGTACTTC
>few|TRBV10-3|14|-|TRBJ2-5
CAISGLGLQETQYF
TGTGCCATCAGTGGGTTGGGCCTCCAAGAGACCCAGTACTTC
>few|TRBV19|14|TRBD2|TRBJ2-7
CASSIGLAGNEQYF
TGTGCCAGTAGTATAGGACTAGCGGGGAACGAGCAGTACTTC
>few|TRBV25-1|16|TRBD1|TRBJ2-1
CASSDPGTGSYNEQFF
TGTGCCAGCAGTGACCCCGGGACAGGGTCCTACAATGAGCAGTTCTTC
>few|TRBV18|14|-|TRBJ2-1
CASSLEAASGEQFF
TGTGCCAGCTCACTTGAGGCAGCGAGCGGTGAGCAGTTCTTC
>-|TRBV27|18|TRBD1|TRBJ1-2
CASRSTGTGIPIGYGYTF
TGTGCCAGCAGATCCACCGGGACAGGGATCCCCATAGGCTATGGCTACACCTTC
>-|TRBV2|14|TRBD2|TRBJ2-7
CASRIGGGNYEQYF
TGTGCCAGCAGAATTGGGGGAGGGAACTACGAGCAGTACTTC
>-|TRBV6-5|13|-|TRBJ1-2
CASSATGDYGYTF
TGTGCCAGCAGTGCCACGGGGGACTATGGCTACACCTTC
>-|TRBV2|15|-|TRBJ2-1
CASSIPQTGYNEQFF
TGTGCCAGCAGCATCCCTCAGACAGGCTACAATGAGCAGTTCTTC
>few|TRBV9|14|-|TRBJ2-5
CASSVGTVQETQYF
TGTGCCAGCAGCGTAGGGACAGTCCAAGAGACCCAGTACTTC
>-|TRBV15|13|-|TRBJ2-1
CATSRVPETEQFF
TGTGCCACCAGCAGAGTACCGGAGACTGAGCAGTTCTTC
>-|TRBV19|17|-|TRBJ1-5
CASSIDGGAASNQPQHF
TGTGCCAGTAGTATTGACGGCGGGGCAGCAAGCAATCAGCCCCAGCATTTT
>few|TRBV19|12|-|TRBJ1-5
CASNQGNQPQHF
TGTGCCAGTAATCAGGGGAATCAGCCCCAGCATTTT